This T cell receptor beta chain was sequenced for a study of T cells in Graves' hyperthyroidism and ophthalmopathy. Looking at the study overall: At initial diagnosis, before any treatment had begun, peripheral blood was obtained.

This clonotype was detected a few times. PBMCs stemmed from more than 7.5 ml fresh peripheral blood. Regions amplified from RNA transcripts were the TCR beta CDR3 regions. Primed by the HTBI set, a first-round RT-PCR was run on the TCR CDR3. TCRdb re-called the multiplex PCR reads through MiXCR, storing one row per CDR3 protein. The table includes around 450,000 distinct CDR3 sequences, around 16% detected once. Material for sequencing was blood. The clonotype was recovered from a woman in her late teens or twenties with Graves' hyperthyroidism.

The CDR3 DNA is TGTGCCAGCAGAACCAGGGTGAGAGCTTTCTTT. This sequence encodes CASRTRVRAFF. The rearrangement joins TRBV3-1 to TRBJ1-1, with D perhaps TRBD1 (5 bases). The CDR3 loop spans 11 amino acids. The germline gives CDR1 LGHDT, CDR2 YNNKEL (reference sequence). V lost 6 bases and J 10 bases, leaving 12 bases between the germline ends.